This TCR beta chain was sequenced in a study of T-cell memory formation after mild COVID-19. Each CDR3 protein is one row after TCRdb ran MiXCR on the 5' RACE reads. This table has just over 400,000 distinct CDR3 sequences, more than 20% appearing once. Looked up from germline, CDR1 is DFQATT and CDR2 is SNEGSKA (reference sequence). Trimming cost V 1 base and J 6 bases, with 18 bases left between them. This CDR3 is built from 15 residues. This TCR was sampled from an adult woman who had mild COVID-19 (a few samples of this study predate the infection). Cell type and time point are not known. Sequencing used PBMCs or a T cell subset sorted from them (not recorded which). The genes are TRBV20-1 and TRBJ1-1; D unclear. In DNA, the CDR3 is TGCAGTGCTAGAGGATTCTCCCCGGGTAAGCCTGAAGCTTTCTTT. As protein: CSARGFSPGKPEAFF.